The clone carrying this T cell receptor beta chain was seen a handful of times. The V gene's germline CDR1 is SGHTA and CDR2 FQGNSA. This CDR3 region has 15 residues. V was clipped by 4 bases and J by 4 bases; unmatched bases: 5. The investigators reverse transcribed all of the isolated RNA, so they sequenced expressed TCRB transcripts. TCRdb's table, derived via immunoSEQ multiplex PCR, lists solely in-frame clones and lacks some. The sample lists some 410,000 clones; roughly 10% were seen once. This record belongs to a study of beta chain features in type 1 diabetes. Whole-study context: Cell yields, gender and age were comparable in patients and healthy donors.

This receptor was taken from a young woman in good health. The specimen sequenced was naive CD4+ T cells from blood. V is TRBV7-2 and J is TRBJ2-5, with 11 bases aligning to TRBD2. This CDR3 reads CASSSYGLAGETQYF. The CDR3 DNA is TGTGCCAGCAGCTCGTATGGACTAGCGGGAGAGACCCAGTACTTC.